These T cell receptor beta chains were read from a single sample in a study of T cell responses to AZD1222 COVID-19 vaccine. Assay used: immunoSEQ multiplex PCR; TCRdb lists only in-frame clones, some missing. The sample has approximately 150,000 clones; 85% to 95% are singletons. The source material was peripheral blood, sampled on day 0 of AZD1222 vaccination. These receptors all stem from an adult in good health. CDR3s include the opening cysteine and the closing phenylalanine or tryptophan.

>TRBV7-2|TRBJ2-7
CASSLEGGQEQYF
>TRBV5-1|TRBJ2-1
CASSINRDEQFF
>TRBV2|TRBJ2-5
CASSGQETQYF
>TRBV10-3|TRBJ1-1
CAISTGGNTEAFF
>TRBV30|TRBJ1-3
CAWSVTGTSGNTIYF
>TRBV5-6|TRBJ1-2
CASSFGGGGDGYTF
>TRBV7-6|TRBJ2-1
CASSAKQAWSSYNEQFF
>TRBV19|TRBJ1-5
CASLPGTGNYQPQHF
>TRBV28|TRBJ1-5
CASRPGTGGLMGNQPQHF
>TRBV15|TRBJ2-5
CATSRYGTSGSNQLTETQYF
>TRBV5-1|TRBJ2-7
CASSSDRNHEQYF
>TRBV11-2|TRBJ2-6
CASSHDRTLSGANVLTF
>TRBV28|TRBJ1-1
CASSSLTGTVTEAFF
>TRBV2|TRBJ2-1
CASTEWGNEQFF
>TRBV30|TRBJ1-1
CAWTQGRGGEAFF
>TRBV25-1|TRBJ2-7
CASFIRTDGISEQYF
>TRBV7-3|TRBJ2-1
CASSSRAGVWNEQFF
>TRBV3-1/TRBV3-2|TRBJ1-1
CASSFDRGNTEAFF
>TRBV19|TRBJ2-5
CASKTGGGQETQYF
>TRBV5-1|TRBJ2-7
CASSLYAGGYEQYF